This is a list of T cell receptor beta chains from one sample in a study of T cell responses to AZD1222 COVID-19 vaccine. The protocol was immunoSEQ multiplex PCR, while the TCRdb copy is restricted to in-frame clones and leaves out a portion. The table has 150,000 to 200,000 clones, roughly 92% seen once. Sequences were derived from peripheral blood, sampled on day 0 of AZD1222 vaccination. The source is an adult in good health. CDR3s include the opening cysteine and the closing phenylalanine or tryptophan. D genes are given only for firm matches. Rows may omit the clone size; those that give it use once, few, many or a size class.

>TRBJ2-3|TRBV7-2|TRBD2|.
TGTGCCAGCAGCTTAGTAGCGGGGGGGTCCTTTAGCACAGATACGCAGTATTTT
CASSLVAGGSFSTDTQYF
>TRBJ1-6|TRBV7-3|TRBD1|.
TGTGCCAGCAGCTTAGCCGGGACAGGGGGTGGGTCACCCCTCCACTTT
CASSLAGTGGGSPLHF
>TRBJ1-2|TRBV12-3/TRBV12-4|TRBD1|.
TGTGCCAGCAGTATACAGGGGGGAAACGGCTACACCTTC
CASSIQGGNGYTF
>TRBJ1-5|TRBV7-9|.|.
TGTGCCAGCACCTATTCGGCCAATCAGCCCCAGCATTTT
CASTYSANQPQHF
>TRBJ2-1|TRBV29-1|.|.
TGCAGCCTACGGACTACTAACAATGAGCAGTTCTTC
CSLRTTNNEQFF
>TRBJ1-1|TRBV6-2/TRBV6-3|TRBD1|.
TGTGCCAGCAGTTACCCCGACAGGGGGATTACTATGAACACTGAAGCTTTCTTT
CASSYPDRGITMNTEAFF
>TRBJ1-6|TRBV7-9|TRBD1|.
TGTGCCAGCAGTTTACAGGGGGATAATTCACCCCTCCACTTT
CASSLQGDNSPLHF
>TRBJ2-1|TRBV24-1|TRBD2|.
TGTGCCACCAGTGATTCGTGGACTAGTATATCCAATGAGCAGTTCTTC
CATSDSWTSISNEQFF
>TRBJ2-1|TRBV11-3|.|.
TGTGCCAGCAGCTTAGGTCGGGGGTCATATAATAGCTCCTACAATGAGCAGTTCTTC
CASSLGRGSYNSSYNEQFF
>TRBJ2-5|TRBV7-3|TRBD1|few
TGTGCCAGCAGCTTAAACAGGGGAGAGACCCAGTACTTC
CASSLNRGETQYF
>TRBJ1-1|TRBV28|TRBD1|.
TGTGCCAGCAGTTTTCCCTCTACAGGGGCTGAAGCTTTCTTT
CASSFPSTGAEAFF
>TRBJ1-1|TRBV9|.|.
TGTGCCAGCAGCGCCCAATACGGGAACACTGAAGCTTTCTTT
CASSAQYGNTEAFF
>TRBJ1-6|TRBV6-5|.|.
TGTGCCAGCAGGCAGGGACGCAATTATAATTCACCCCTCCACTTT
CASRQGRNYNSPLHF
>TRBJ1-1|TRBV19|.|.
TGTGCCAGTAGTATAGCTCTAGGTCCCACTGAAGCTTTCTTT
CASSIALGPTEAFF
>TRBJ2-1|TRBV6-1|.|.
TGTGCCAGCAGTGAGCGGGGGCCTTCCTACAATGAGCAGTTCTTC
CASSERGPSYNEQFF
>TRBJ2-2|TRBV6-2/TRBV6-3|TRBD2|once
TGTGCCAGCAGCCCAGCGACTAAGCGGGGGCCCTTCGCGGAGCTGTTTTTT
CASSPATKRGPFAELFF
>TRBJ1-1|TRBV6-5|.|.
TGTGCCAGCAGTTACACGGGTGTAAGGGTTGAAGCTTTCTTT
CASSYTGVRVEAFF
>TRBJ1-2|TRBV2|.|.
TGTGCCAGCAGTGAATCTAACTATGGCTACACCTTC
CASSESNYGYTF
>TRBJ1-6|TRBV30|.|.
TGTGCCTGGAGTGACAGGGCTACACCCCTCCACTTT
CAWSDRATPLHF
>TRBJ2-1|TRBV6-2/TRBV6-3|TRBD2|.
TGTGCCAGCAGTTACTCTGCGGGGGGAAATGAGCAGTTCTTC
CASSYSAGGNEQFF
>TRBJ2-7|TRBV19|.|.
TGTGCCAGTAGTATAGGTAGGTACGATGAGGAGCAGTACTTC
CASSIGRYDEEQYF
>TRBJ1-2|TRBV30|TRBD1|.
TGTGCCTGGGGTCTGGACAGGGAGATTAATAACTATGGCTACACCTTC
CAWGLDREINNYGYTF
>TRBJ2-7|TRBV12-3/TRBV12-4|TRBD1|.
TGTGCCAGCAGCGGACAGGGCATCGGGGAGCAGTACTTC
CASSGQGIGEQYF
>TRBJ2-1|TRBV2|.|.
TGTGCCAGCAGTCCACGCTATGAGCAGTTCTTC
CASSPRYEQFF
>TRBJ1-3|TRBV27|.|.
TGTGCCAGCAGCCCCGACACTTACTCTGGAAACACCATATATTTT
CASSPDTYSGNTIYF
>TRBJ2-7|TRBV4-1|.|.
TGCGCCAGCAGCCGATACGCGGGACAGCGAATACCGGGACTAGCCTACGAGCAGTACTTC
CASSRYAGQRIPGLAYEQYF
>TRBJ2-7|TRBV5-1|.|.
TGCGCCAGCAGCTTGAGACAGGCCCCCTACGAGCAGTACTTC
CASSLRQAPYEQYF
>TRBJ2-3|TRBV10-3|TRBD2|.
TGTGCCATCAGGAGAGGGCTAGCGGGGGAAACAGATACGCAGTATTTT
CAIRRGLAGETDTQYF
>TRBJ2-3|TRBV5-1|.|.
TGCGCCAGCAGCTTGGGACAGGCAGATACGCAGTATTTT
CASSLGQADTQYF
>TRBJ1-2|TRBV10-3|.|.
TGTGCCATCAGTGGATCAGGCACTAATAACTATGGCTACACCTTC
CAISGSGTNNYGYTF
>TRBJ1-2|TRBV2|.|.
TGTGCCAGCAGCGGGACGGAGACCTATGGCTACACCTTC
CASSGTETYGYTF
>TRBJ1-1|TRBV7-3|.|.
TGTGCCAGCAGCTTAAGTGTGAACACTGAAGCTTTCTTT
CASSLSVNTEAFF
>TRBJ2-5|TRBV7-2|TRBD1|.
TGTGCCAGCAGCTTGACAGGGGCCGGGGGTTACCAAGAGACCCAGTACTTC
CASSLTGAGGYQETQYF
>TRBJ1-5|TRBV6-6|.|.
TGTGCCAGCAGTTACAGGGGAGTGGGCAATCAGCCCCAGCATTTT
CASSYRGVGNQPQHF
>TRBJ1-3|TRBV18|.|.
TGTGCCAGCTCACCCCTCTCGGTCCGCTCTGGAAACACCATATATTTT
CASSPLSVRSGNTIYF
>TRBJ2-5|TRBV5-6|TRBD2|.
TGTGCCAGCAGCTTGGTAGTAGCGGGGGTTGAGACCCAGTACTTC
CASSLVVAGVETQYF
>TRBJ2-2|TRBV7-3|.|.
TGTGCCAGCAGCCCACGCCCAAGAGGGGCCGGGGAGCTGTTTTTT
CASSPRPRGAGELFF
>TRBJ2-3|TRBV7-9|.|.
TGTGCCAGCAGCCAAAAACGTCCAGGGTTTAGGACAGATACGCAGTATTTT
CASSQKRPGFRTDTQYF
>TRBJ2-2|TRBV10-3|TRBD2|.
TGTGCCATCAGTGAGCTGGGACTAGGGAACCAAAACACCGGGGAGCTGTTTTTT
CAISELGLGNQNTGELFF
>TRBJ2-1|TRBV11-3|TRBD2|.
TGTGCCAGCAGCTTGGAGACGCCCGGGACTAGCGCCTACAATGAGCAGTTCTTC
CASSLETPGTSAYNEQFF